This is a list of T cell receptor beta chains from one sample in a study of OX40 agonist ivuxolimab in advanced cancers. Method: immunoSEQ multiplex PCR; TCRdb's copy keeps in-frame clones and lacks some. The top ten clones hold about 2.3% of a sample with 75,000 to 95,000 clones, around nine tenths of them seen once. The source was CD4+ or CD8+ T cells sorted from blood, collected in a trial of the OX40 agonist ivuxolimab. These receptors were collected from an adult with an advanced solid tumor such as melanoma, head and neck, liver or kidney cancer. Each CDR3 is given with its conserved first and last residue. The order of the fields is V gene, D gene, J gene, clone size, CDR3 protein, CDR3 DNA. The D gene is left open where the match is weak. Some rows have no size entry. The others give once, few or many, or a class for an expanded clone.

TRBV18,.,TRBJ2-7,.,CASSHDDYEQYF,TGTGCCAGCTCTCACGATGACTACGAGCAGTACTTC
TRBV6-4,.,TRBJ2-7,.,CASKSELSTYEQYF,TGTGCCAGCAAGAGCGAGCTAAGTACCTACGAGCAGTACTTC
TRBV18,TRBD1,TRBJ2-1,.,CASSQYMDRGLDEQFF,TGTGCCAGCTCCCAATATATGGACAGGGGGCTGGATGAGCAGTTCTTC
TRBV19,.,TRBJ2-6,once,CASSIDGLSYSGANVLTF,TGTGCCAGTAGTATAGACGGGCTCTCGTACTCTGGGGCCAACGTCCTGACTTTC
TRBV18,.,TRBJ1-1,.,CASSPRSGGAIDTEAFF,TGTGCCAGCTCACCTAGATCCGGGGGCGCCATAGACACTGAAGCTTTCTTT
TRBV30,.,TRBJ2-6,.,CAWDGGANVLTF,TGTGCCTGGGACGGGGGGGCCAACGTCCTGACTTTC
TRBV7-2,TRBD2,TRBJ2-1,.,CASSSTSGTGGEQFF,TGTGCCAGCAGCTCGACTAGCGGGACGGGGGGAGAGCAGTTCTTC
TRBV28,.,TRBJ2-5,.,CASSSPSARQETQYF,TGTGCCAGCAGTTCCCCTAGCGCACGGCAAGAGACCCAGTACTTC
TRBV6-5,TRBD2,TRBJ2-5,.,CASSTSGTSETQYF,TGTGCCAGCAGTACTAGCGGGACCAGTGAGACCCAGTACTTC
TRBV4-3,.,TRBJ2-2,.,CASSQDSGTATGELFF,TGCGCCAGCAGCCAAGATTCAGGCACAGCCACCGGGGAGCTGTTTTTT
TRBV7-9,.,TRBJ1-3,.,CASSLDSPRGGNTIYF,TGTGCCAGCAGCTTAGACAGTCCCCGTGGAGGAAACACCATATATTTT
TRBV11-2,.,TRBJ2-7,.,CASSLVRQLSYEQYF,TGTGCCAGCAGCTTAGTCCGGCAGCTCTCCTACGAGCAGTACTTC
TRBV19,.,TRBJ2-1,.,CASSIAGEQFF,TGTGCCAGTAGTATCGCTGGCGAGCAGTTCTTC
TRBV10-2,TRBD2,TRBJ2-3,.,CASSASSSGRTDTQYF,TGCGCCAGCAGCGCCTCTTCTAGCGGACGCACAGATACGCAGTATTTT
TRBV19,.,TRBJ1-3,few,CASSTGQSSGNTIYF,TGTGCCAGTAGTACCGGACAGAGCTCTGGAAACACCATATATTTT
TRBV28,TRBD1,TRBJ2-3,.,CASSRGQGSDTQYF,TGTGCCAGCAGTCGCGGACAGGGTTCAGATACGCAGTATTTT
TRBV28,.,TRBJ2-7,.,CASSLQGQGIHEQYF,TGTGCCAGCAGTTTACAGGGCCAGGGGATACACGAGCAGTACTTC
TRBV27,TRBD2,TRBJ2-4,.,CASSLSGGVTKNIQYF,TGTGCCAGCAGTTTATCGGGAGGGGTAACCAAAAACATTCAGTACTTC
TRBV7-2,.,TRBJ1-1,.,CASSLAGQPNTEAFF,TGTGCCAGCAGCTTAGCCGGACAGCCGAACACTGAAGCTTTCTTT
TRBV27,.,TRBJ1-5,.,CASSFGTAENQPQHF,TGTGCCAGCAGTTTCGGGACCGCGGAAAATCAGCCCCAGCATTTT
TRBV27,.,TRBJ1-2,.,CASSLKGLGYTF,TGTGCCAGCAGTTTAAAGGGGCTTGGCTACACCTTC
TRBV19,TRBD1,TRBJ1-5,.,CATVGQGNQPQHF,TGTGCCACAGTGGGACAGGGGAATCAGCCCCAGCATTTT
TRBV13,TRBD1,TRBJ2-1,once,CASSFPRSGTGGGDEQFF,TGTGCCAGCAGCTTCCCCCGTAGCGGGACAGGGGGTGGCGATGAGCAGTTCTTC
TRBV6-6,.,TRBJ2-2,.,CASSKLATGELFF,TGTGCCAGCAGCAAGCTAGCAACCGGGGAGCTGTTTTTT
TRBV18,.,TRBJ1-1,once,CASSGALNTEAFF,TGTGCCAGCTCTGGGGCGCTGAACACTGAAGCTTTCTTT
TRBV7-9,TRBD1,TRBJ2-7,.,CASSTGQGGQYF,TGTGCCAGCAGCACAGGACAGGGTGGGCAGTACTTC
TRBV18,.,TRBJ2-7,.,CASSPPMGSEQYF,TGTGCCAGCTCACCACCGATGGGATCCGAGCAGTACTTC
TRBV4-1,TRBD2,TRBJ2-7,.,CASSPSGTRSDNEQYF,TGCGCCAGCAGCCCTTCGGGGACTAGGTCTGACAACGAGCAGTACTTC
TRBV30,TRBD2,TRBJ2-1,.,CAWSVLGLAGGNEQFF,TGTGCCTGGAGTGTTTTGGGACTAGCGGGAGGAAATGAGCAGTTCTTC
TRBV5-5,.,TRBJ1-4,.,CASSRLGPNEKLFF,TGTGCCAGCAGTCGTCTCGGACCTAATGAAAAACTGTTTTTT
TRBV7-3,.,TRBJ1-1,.,CASSLGENTEAFF,TGTGCCAGCAGCTTAGGGGAGAACACTGAAGCTTTCTTT
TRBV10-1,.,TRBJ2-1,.,CASSESRSATYNEQFF,TGCGCCAGCAGTGAGTCGCGCTCAGCGACTTACAATGAGCAGTTCTTC
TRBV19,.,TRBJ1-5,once,CARGQVRNQPQHF,TGTGCCAGGGGACAAGTTCGCAATCAGCCCCAGCATTTT
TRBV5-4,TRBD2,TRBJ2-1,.,CASSLGSGLANNEQFF,TGTGCCAGCAGCTTGGGCTCGGGACTAGCGAACAATGAGCAGTTCTTC
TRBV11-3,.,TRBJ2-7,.,CASSLAEYEQYF,TGTGCCAGCAGCTTAGCCGAATACGAGCAGTACTTC
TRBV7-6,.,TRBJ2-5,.,CASSLQQVGETQYF,TGTGCCAGCAGCTTACAACAAGTTGGGGAGACCCAGTACTTC
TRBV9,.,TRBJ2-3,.,CASSVDLSYFQSTDTQYF,TGTGCCAGCAGCGTAGACCTGTCATATTTCCAAAGCACAGATACGCAGTATTTT
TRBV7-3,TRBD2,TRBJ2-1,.,CASSTGLAGAEQFF,TGTGCCAGCAGCACGGGACTAGCGGGAGCTGAGCAGTTCTTC
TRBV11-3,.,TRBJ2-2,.,CASSLDTNTGELFF,TGTGCCAGCAGCTTGGACACGAACACCGGGGAGCTGTTTTTT
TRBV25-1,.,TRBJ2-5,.,CASSESGRQETQYF,TGTGCCAGCAGTGAATCAGGGCGGCAAGAGACCCAGTACTTC
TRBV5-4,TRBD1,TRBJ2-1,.,CASSGQGYNEQFF,TGTGCCAGCTCCGGACAGGGGTACAATGAGCAGTTCTTC
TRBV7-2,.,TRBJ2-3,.,CASSLVRGSTDTQYF,TGTGCCAGCAGCTTAGTTAGGGGGAGCACAGATACGCAGTATTTT
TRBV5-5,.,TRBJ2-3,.,CASSLGDTDTQYF,TGTGCCAGCAGCTTAGGCGATACAGATACGCAGTATTTT
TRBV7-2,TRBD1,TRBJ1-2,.,CASSLGPGQGASGYTF,TGTGCCAGCAGCTTAGGGCCGGGACAGGGGGCTTCTGGCTACACCTTC
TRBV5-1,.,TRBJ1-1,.,CASRWEGRGTEAFF,TGCGCCAGCAGATGGGAGGGAAGGGGCACTGAAGCTTTCTTT
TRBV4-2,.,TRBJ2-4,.,CASSPLISGGAKNIQYF,TGTGCCAGCAGCCCTCTTATTTCGGGTGGGGCCAAAAACATTCAGTACTTC
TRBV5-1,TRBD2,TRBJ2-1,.,CASSSGTGIAGGPYNEQFF,TGCGCCAGCAGCTCTGGAACTGGAATAGCGGGAGGGCCCTACAATGAGCAGTTCTTC
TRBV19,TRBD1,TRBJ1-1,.,CASSPRQGAGTEAFF,TGTGCCAGTTCGCCCCGACAGGGCGCAGGGACTGAAGCTTTCTTT
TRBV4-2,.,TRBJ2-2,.,CASSQEKVGGRSTGELFF,TGTGCCAGCAGCCAAGAAAAGGTCGGGGGGCGATCGACCGGGGAGCTGTTTTTT
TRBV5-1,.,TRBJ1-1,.,CASSLGGGSNTEAFF,TGCGCCAGCAGCTTGGGGGGCGGGAGCAACACTGAAGCTTTCTTT
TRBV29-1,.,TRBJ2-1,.,CSVGGAVYNEQFF,TGCAGCGTGGGGGGGGCAGTCTACAATGAGCAGTTCTTC
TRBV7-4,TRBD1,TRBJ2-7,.,CASSLATGVGCLCEQYF,TGTGCCAGCAGTCTAGCGACAGGGGTCGGCTGTCTATGCGAGCAGTACTTC